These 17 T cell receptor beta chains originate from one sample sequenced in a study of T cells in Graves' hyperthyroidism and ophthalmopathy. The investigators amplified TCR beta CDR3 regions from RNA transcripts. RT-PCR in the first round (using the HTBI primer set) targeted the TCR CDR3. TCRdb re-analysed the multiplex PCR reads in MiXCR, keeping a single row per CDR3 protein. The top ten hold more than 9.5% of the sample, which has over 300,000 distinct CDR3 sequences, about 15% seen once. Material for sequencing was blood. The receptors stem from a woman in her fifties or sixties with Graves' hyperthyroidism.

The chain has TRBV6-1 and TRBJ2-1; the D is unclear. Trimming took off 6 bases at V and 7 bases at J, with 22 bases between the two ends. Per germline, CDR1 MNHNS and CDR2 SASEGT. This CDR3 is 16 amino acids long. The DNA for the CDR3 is TGTGCCAGCAGCCGAGGAAAGGGCCCTGCTTCTAATGAGCAGTTCTTC. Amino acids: CASSRGKGPASNEQFF.

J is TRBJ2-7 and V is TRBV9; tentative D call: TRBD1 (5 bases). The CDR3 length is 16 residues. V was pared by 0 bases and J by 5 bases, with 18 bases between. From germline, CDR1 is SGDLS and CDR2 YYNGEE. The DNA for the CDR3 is TGTGCCAGCAGCGTAGGATTTAGGGGCGGATTGGACGAGCAGTACTTC. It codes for CASSVGFRGGLDEQYF.

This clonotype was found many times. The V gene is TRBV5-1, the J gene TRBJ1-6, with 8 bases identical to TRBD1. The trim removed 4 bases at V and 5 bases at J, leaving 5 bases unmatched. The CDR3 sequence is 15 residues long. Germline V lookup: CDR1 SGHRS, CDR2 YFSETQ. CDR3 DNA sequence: TGCGCCAGCAGCAAGGACAGGGTTGATAATTCACCCCTCCACTTT. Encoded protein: CASSKDRVDNSPLHF.

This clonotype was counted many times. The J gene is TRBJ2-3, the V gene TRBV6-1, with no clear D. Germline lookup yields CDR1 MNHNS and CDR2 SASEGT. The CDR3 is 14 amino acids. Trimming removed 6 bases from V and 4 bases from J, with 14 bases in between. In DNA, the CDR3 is TGTGCCAGCAGGACCTATCTAAGCGCAGATACGCAGTATTTT. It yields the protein CASRTYLSADTQYF.

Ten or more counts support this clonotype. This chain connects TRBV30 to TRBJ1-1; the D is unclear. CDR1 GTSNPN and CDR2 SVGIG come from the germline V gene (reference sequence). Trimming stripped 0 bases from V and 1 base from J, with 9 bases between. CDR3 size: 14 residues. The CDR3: CAWSVRPRNTEAFF. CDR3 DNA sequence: TGTGCCTGGAGTGTACGTCCACGGAACACTGAAGCTTTCTTT.

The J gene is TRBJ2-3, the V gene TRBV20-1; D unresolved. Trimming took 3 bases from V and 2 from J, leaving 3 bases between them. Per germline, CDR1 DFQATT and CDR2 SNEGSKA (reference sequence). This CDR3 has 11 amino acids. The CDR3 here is CSASTTDTQYF. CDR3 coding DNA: TGCAGTGCTAGTACCACAGATACGCAGTATTTT.

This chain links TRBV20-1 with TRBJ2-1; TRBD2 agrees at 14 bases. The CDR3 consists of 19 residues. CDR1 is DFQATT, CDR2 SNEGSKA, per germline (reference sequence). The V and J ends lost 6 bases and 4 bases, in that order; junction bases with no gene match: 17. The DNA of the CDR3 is TGCAGTGCCTACAGAGGGACTAGCGGGAGTTCATTTTTTTACAATGAGCAGTTCTTC. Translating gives CSAYRGTSGSSFFYNEQFF.

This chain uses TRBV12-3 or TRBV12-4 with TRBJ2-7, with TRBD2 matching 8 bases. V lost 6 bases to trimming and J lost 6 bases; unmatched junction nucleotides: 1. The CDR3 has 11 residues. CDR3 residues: CASRGTSEQYF. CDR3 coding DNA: TGTGCCAGCAGGGGGACTAGCGAGCAGTACTTC.

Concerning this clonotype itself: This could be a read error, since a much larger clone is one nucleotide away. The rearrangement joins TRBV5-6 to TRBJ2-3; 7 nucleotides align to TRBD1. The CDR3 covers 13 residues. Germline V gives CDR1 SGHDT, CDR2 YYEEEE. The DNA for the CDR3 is TGTACCAGCAGCCAACAGGGGCCGGGTACGCAGTATTTT. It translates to CTSSQQGPGTQYF.

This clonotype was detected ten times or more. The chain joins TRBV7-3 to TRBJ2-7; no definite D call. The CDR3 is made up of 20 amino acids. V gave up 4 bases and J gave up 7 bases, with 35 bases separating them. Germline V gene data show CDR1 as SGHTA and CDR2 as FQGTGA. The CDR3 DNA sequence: TGTGCCAGCAGCTCTTGCTTGGGATTTTATCGGTCTTTACCGGTCGGGGAGCAGTACTTC. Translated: CASSSCLGFYRSLPVGEQYF.

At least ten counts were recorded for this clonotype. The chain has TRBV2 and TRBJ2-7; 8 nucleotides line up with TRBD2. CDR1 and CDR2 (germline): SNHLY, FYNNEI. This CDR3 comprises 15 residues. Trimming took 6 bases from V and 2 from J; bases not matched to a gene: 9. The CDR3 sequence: CASSFGGRGAYEQYF. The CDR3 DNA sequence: TGTGCCAGCAGCTTTGGTGGGCGGGGGGCCTACGAGCAGTACTTC.

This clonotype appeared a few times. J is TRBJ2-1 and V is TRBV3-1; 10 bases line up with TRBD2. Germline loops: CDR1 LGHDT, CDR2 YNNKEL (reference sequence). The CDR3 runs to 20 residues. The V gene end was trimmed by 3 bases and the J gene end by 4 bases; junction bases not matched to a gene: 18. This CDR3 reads CASSHRGSGSGRGRYNEQFF. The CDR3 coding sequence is TGTGCCAGCAGCCATAGGGGGTCGGGGAGCGGGAGGGGGCGGTACAATGAGCAGTTCTTC.

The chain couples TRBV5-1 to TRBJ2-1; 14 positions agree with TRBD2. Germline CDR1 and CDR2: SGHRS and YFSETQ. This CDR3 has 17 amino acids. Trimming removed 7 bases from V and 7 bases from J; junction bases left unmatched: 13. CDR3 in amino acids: CASGPGTSGRNGNEQFF. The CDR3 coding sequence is TGCGCCAGCGGCCCCGGGACTAGCGGGAGAAACGGTAATGAGCAGTTCTTC.

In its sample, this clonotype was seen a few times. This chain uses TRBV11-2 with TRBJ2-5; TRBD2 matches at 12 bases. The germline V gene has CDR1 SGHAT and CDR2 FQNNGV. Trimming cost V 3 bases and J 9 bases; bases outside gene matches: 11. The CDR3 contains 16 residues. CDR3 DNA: TGTGCCAGCAGCTTCGTCGGACTAGCGGGATCCTCGGCCCAGTACTTC. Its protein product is CASSFVGLAGSSAQYF.

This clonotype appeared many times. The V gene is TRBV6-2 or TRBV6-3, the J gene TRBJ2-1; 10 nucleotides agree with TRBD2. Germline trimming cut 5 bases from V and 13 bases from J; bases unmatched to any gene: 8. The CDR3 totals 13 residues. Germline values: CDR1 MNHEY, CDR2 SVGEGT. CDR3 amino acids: CASSRPWTSGQFF. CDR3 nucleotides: TGTGCCAGCAGTCGACCCTGGACTAGCGGCCAGTTCTTC.

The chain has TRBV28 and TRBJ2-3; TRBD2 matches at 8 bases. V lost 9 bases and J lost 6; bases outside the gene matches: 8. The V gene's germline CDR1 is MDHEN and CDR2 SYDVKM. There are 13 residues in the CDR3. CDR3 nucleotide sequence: TGTGCCAGTCGGAGCGGGAGAAGGGATACGCAGTATTTT. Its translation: CASRSGRRDTQYF.

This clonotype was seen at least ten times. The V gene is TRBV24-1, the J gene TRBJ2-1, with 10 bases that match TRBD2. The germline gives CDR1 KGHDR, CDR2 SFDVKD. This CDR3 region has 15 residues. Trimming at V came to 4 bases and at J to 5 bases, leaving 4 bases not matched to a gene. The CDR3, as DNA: TGTGCCACCAGTGAGAATAGCGGGGGGAACAATGAGCAGTTCTTC. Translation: CATSENSGGNNEQFF.